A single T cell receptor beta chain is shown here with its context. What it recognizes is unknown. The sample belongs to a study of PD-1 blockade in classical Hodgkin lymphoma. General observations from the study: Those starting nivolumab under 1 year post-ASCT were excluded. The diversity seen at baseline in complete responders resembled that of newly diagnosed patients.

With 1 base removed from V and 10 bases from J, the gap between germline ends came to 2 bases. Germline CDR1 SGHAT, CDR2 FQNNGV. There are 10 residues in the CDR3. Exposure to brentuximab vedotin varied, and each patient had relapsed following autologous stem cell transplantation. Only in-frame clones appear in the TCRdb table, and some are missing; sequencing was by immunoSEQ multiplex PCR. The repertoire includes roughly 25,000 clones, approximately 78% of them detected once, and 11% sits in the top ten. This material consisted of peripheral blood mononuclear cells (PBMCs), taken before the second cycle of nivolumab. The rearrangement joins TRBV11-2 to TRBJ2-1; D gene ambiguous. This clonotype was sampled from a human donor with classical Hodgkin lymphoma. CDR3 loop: CASSLGEQFF. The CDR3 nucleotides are TGTGCCAGCAGCTTAGGAGAGCAGTTCTTC.